The 30 T cell receptor beta chains in this list originate from one sample, sequenced in a study of radiotherapy plus CTLA-4 blockade in lung cancer. The data were produced by immunoSEQ multiplex PCR, yet TCRdb's version contains in-frame clones alone and is incomplete. The sample contains roughly 97,000 clones, 60% to 75% of which appear only once. The specimen comprised peripheral blood, sampled from a patient treated with radiotherapy plus ipilimumab. These receptors were obtained from a human donor with non-small cell lung cancer who had a partial response to radiotherapy plus ipilimumab. Some clones in this sample may be carry-over from other donors' samples.

The V gene is TRBV5-6, the J gene TRBJ2-5; no firm D call. Trimming removed 4 bases at V and 11 bases at J, with 12 bases between. This CDR3 has 11 residues. Germline V gene sequence: CDR1 SGHDT, CDR2 YYEEEE. This CDR3 is CASSAFYGQYF. CDR3 in DNA: TGTGCCAGCAGCGCTTTTTACGGGCAGTACTTC. Filled out from reference TRBV5-6 and TRBJ2-5, the complete variable domain reads DAGVTQSPTHLIKTRGQQVTLRCSPKSGHDTVSWYQQALGQGPQFIFQYYEEEERQRGNFPDRFSGHQFPNYSSELNVNALLLGDSALYLCASSAFYGQYFGPGTRLLVL.

This rearrangement joins TRBV5-4 to TRBJ1-2; D may be TRBD1 (6 bases). The V gene's germline CDR1 is SGHNT and CDR2 YYREEE (reference sequence). The CDR3 consists of 12 residues. Trimming pared 3 bases from V and 10 bases from J, leaving 13 bases between. The CDR3 sequence is CASSSQGPDYTF. DNA of the CDR3: TGTGCCAGCAGCTCACAGGGTCCCGACTACACCTTC.

A few counts support this clone. The V call is TRBV18, the J call TRBJ2-2; 12 positions agree with TRBD2. The CDR3 is made up of 19 amino acids. Losses at the gene ends were 1 base for V and 6 bases for J; bases not matched to a gene: 12. The V gene's germline CDR1 is KGHSH and CDR2 LQKENI. The CDR3 DNA sequence: TGTGCCAGCTCACCACTTCGGCCCACGGCTAGCGGGAGGGCCGGGGAGCTGTTTTTT. It codes for CASSPLRPTASGRAGELFF.

J is TRBJ1-2 and V is TRBV6-6; 7 bases are a match to TRBD1. The CDR3 is 15 residues long. Germline loops: CDR1 MNHNY, CDR2 SVGAGI (reference sequence). V lost 2 bases, J lost 7 bases, and 10 bases stayed unmatched. The CDR3 DNA follows: TGTGCCAGCAGTTACACAGACAGGGCCCCGGGTGGCTACACCTTC. Translating it yields CASSYTDRAPGGYTF.

This clone was observed a few times. This sequence joins TRBV28 and TRBJ1-1; TRBD1 aligns across 8 bases. With V trimmed by 6 bases and J by 0 bases, 6 bases remained unmatched. The V gene's germline CDR1 is MDHEN and CDR2 SYDVKM. The CDR3 consists of 15 residues. The CDR3 sequence: CASSRGGQVNTEAFF. In DNA, the CDR3 is TGTGCCAGCAGCCGAGGGGGACAGGTGAACACTGAAGCTTTCTTT.

The chain combines TRBV10-1 with TRBJ1-1, with 9 nucleotides matching TRBD1. Germline V gene data show CDR1 as WNHNN and CDR2 as SYGVQD (reference sequence). The V and J ends lost 6 bases and 6 bases, in that order; junction bases with no gene match: 5. The CDR3 covers 13 residues. The DNA of the CDR3 is TGCGCCAGCAGCCGGGACAGGGACGCTGAAGCTTTCTTT. It is translated as CASSRDRDAEAFF.

V and J are TRBV28 and TRBJ1-1; 7 bases align to TRBD1. V gave up 1 base and J gave up 0 bases; unmatched junction bases: 2. From germline, CDR1 is MDHEN and CDR2 SYDVKM. CDR3 size: 15 residues. CDR3 sequence: CASSLYGTVNTEAFF. CDR3 sequence (DNA): TGTGCCAGCAGTTTATACGGGACAGTGAACACTGAAGCTTTCTTT.

The chain joins TRBV5-6 to TRBJ2-7; 11 bases map to TRBD2. From germline, CDR1 is SGHDT and CDR2 YYEEEE. The CDR3 runs to 14 residues. V dropped 7 bases and J dropped 7; count of bases not matched to a gene: 10. CDR3 sequence reads: CASYFGLAGGEQYF. The DNA of the CDR3 is TGTGCCAGCTACTTTGGGCTAGCGGGGGGTGAGCAGTACTTC.

The gene calls are TRBV15 and TRBJ2-1; 8 nucleotides align to TRBD1. CDR1 LNHNV and CDR2 YYDKDF come from the germline V gene (reference sequence). V shed 3 bases and J 6 bases; nucleotides not matched to a gene: 10. This CDR3 is 16 amino acids long. CDR3 protein: CATSSSGQGIFNEQFF. For the CDR3, the DNA is TGTGCCACCAGCAGCTCCGGACAGGGAATATTCAATGAGCAGTTCTTC.

This clone was seen more than once but under ten times. The chain has TRBV29-1 and TRBJ1-1; 7 nucleotides align to TRBD1. The CDR3 has 12 amino acids. With 8 bases clipped from V and 5 bases from J, the junction kept 8 bases outside the gene matches. CDR1 is SQVTM, CDR2 ANQGSEA, per germline. The CDR3 DNA sequence: TGCAGCACAAGACAGGGAATTACTGAAGCTTTCTTT. As protein: CSTRQGITEAFF.

The chain recombines TRBV28 with TRBJ1-2; 8 nucleotides agree with TRBD1. Germline loops: CDR1 MDHEN, CDR2 SYDVKM. The trim removed 1 base at V and 4 bases at J, leaving 5 bases unmatched. The CDR3 covers 15 residues. The CDR3 spells CASSLSDRAAYGYTF. DNA for the CDR3: TGTGCCAGCAGTTTATCGGACAGGGCGGCCTATGGCTACACCTTC.

The rearrangement uses TRBV7-9 and TRBJ2-5, with D maybe TRBD2 (6 bases). CDR3 length: 14 amino acids. The germline gives CDR1 SEHNR, CDR2 FQNEAQ (reference sequence). Trimming took off 5 bases at V and 3 bases at J, with 13 bases between the two ends. CDR3 sequence reads: CASSRFGGKETQYF. CDR3 DNA sequence: TGTGCCAGCAGCCGCTTTGGCGGGAAAGAGACCCAGTACTTC.

The chain has TRBV5-4 and TRBJ2-1; no clear D. This CDR3 region has 16 residues. Trimming took 3 bases from V and 0 from J, leaving 13 bases between them. Germline V CDR1 and CDR2: SGHNT, YYREEE (reference sequence). The CDR3 region is CASSSPTMISYNEQFF. CDR3 coding DNA: TGTGCCAGCAGCTCGCCGACAATGATCTCCTACAATGAGCAGTTCTTC.

V usage is TRBV15 and J usage is TRBJ2-7; D is possibly TRBD1 (6 bases). Germline loops: CDR1 LNHNV, CDR2 YYDKDF (reference sequence). This CDR3 contains 16 residues. Trimming took 0 bases from V and 5 from J, leaving 17 bases between them. This CDR3 is CATSRDLPGARNEQYF. The CDR3 region has the DNA TGTGCCACCAGCAGAGATCTGCCAGGGGCGAGGAACGAGCAGTACTTC.

The chain combines TRBV10-2 with TRBJ1-5; D is uncertain. The CDR3 has 12 residues. Trimming removed 7 bases at V and 2 bases at J, with 6 bases between. CDR1 is WSHSY and CDR2 is SAAADI in the germline V gene. The CDR3 DNA sequence: TGCGCCAGCACTACAGGCAATCAGCCCCAGCATTTT. Translation gives CASTTGNQPQHF.

The chain employs TRBV20-1 and TRBJ1-1, with D possibly TRBD1 on 5 matching bases. The CDR3 is made up of 11 amino acids. The V end was cut by 2 bases, the J end by 7 bases, with 8 bases between. Germline values: CDR1 DFQATT, CDR2 SNEGSKA (reference sequence). Written as DNA, the CDR3 is TGCAGTGCTAGAAGTGACAGTGAAGCTTTCTTT. It yields the protein CSARSDSEAFF.

This chain connects TRBV5-1 to TRBJ2-7; possible D gene TRBD1, 6 bases. Trimming removed 2 bases from V and 5 bases from J, with 14 bases in between. The V gene's germline CDR1 is SGHRS and CDR2 YFSETQ. The CDR3 covers 14 residues. CDR3 protein: CASSFGTLDDEQYF. Written as DNA, the CDR3 is TGCGCCAGCAGCTTCGGGACACTCGATGACGAGCAGTACTTC.

Only a few counts were recorded for this clone. This rearrangement joins TRBV23-1 to TRBJ1-2, with no clear D. TRBV23-1 falls under the ORF class, with uncertain function. This CDR3 comprises 12 residues. V gave up 6 bases and J gave up 7 bases, with 12 bases separating them. CDR3 nucleotides: TGCGCCAGCAGGCCGGGTTTGGGTGGCTACACCTTC. Translating gives CASRPGLGGYTF.

The chain combines TRBV30 with TRBJ1-1, with D perhaps matching TRBD1 (6 bases). Trimming pared 3 bases from V and 4 bases from J, leaving 12 bases between. The CDR3 length is 13 residues. Germline V lookup: CDR1 GTSNPN, CDR2 SVGIG (reference sequence). The CDR3 loop is CAWSREGGTEAFF. CDR3 coding DNA: TGTGCCTGGAGCAGGGAGGGGGGCACTGAAGCTTTCTTT.

The gene calls are TRBV19 and TRBJ2-3, with TRBD1 as a possible D gene (5 bases). CDR1 is LNHDA, CDR2 SQIVND, per germline (reference sequence). Trimming stripped 3 bases from V and 4 bases from J, with 11 bases between. The CDR3 is 14 amino acids. CDR3 sequence reads: CASSIPRAADTQYF. For the CDR3, the DNA is TGTGCCAGTAGTATTCCCAGGGCCGCAGATACGCAGTATTTT.

J is TRBJ1-1 and V is TRBV18; a weak D match, TRBD1 (5 bases). Trimming removed 5 bases at V and 3 bases at J, with 10 bases between. The CDR3 extends over 13 amino acids. Germline V gene sequence: CDR1 KGHSH, CDR2 LQKENI. The CDR3 loop reads CASSIGHDTEAFF. CDR3 sequence (DNA): TGTGCCAGCTCAATAGGACACGACACTGAAGCTTTCTTT.

The J gene is TRBJ2-5, the V gene TRBV6-5; 9 bases are shared with TRBD1. Germline CDR1 and CDR2: MNHEY and SVGAGI. CDR3 length: 16 amino acids. The junction had 7 bases not matched to a gene; V was cut back by 0 bases and J by 5 bases. This chain's CDR3 is CASSYSNRGPRETQYF. The CDR3 DNA reads as TGTGCCAGCAGTTACTCGAACAGGGGGCCGAGGGAGACCCAGTACTTC.

J is TRBJ1-1 and V is TRBV5-5; the D is unclear. CDR1 is SGHKS, CDR2 YYEKEE, per germline (reference sequence). V was trimmed by 1 base and J by 2 bases, leaving 6 bases between them. This CDR3 has 13 amino acids. The DNA for the CDR3 is TGTGCCAGCAGCTTGAATGTAAACACTGAAGCTTTCTTT. Its translation is CASSLNVNTEAFF.

Regarding this clone: At one end, the junction sequence differs from germline, possibly due to a read error. The chain combines TRBV2 with TRBJ2-7, with D possibly TRBD1 on 6 matching bases. Germline assignment: CDR1 SNHLY and CDR2 FYNNEI. The CDR3 sequence is 13 residues long. DNA of the CDR3: TGTGCCAGCAAGGACAGCGAGATGTACGAGCAGTGCTTC. Its translation: CASKDSEMYEQCF.

This clone was seen only a few times. The chain joins TRBV6-1 to TRBJ2-3, with a weak D call TRBD1 (6 bases). The germline gives CDR1 MNHNS, CDR2 SASEGT. The ends were cut back, 0 bases at V and 3 bases at J, with 22 bases in the middle. This CDR3 has 19 amino acids. The CDR3: CASSEALAGASLRTDTQYF. CDR3 DNA: TGTGCCAGCAGTGAAGCTCTTGCAGGGGCCAGTTTGCGGACAGATACGCAGTATTTT.

This clone was counted between two and nine times. The chain employs TRBV15 and TRBJ2-1, with D tentatively TRBD1 (5 bases). This CDR3 is 15 amino acids long. V gave up 1 base and J gave up 4 bases, with 11 bases separating them. Germline CDR1 and CDR2: LNHNV and YYDKDF (reference sequence). CDR3 sequence (DNA): TGTGCCACCAGCAGAGGGTTATCAGGGTACAATGAGCAGTTCTTC. Amino acids: CATSRGLSGYNEQFF. The full variable domain, its missing parts supplied by reference TRBV15 and TRBJ2-1, is DAMVIQNPRYQVTQFGKPVTLSCSQTLNHNVMYWYQQKSSQAPKLLFHYYDKDFNNEADTPDNFQSRRPNTSFCFLDIRSPGLGDTAMYLCATSRGLSGYNEQFFGPGTRLTVL.

The rearrangement uses TRBV10-1 and TRBJ2-7, with 7 bases aligning to TRBD2. The germline gives CDR1 WNHNN, CDR2 SYGVQD (reference sequence). V shed 3 bases, J shed 0 bases, and the junction held 5 bases outside the gene matches. The CDR3 consists of 15 residues. Here the CDR3 reads CASSDGRGSSYEQYF. The CDR3 DNA follows: TGCGCCAGCAGTGATGGACGCGGGAGCTCCTACGAGCAGTACTTC.

The chain uses TRBV7-8 and TRBJ2-7, with a tentative D call TRBD2 (5 bases). The germline V and J ends were trimmed by 0 bases and 5 bases, with 5 bases remaining between them. CDR3 size: 12 residues. Germline V lookup: CDR1 SGHVS, CDR2 FQNEAQ. The CDR3 DNA sequence: TGTGCCAGCAGCTTAGCGGGAGACGAGCAGTACTTC. Amino acid sequence: CASSLAGDEQYF.

This chain links TRBV7-2 with TRBJ2-7, with 7 bases that match TRBD1. This CDR3 comprises 13 residues. V lost 5 bases to trimming and J lost 3 bases; unmatched junction nucleotides: 4. CDR1 and CDR2 (germline): SGHTA, FQGNSA. This CDR3 reads CASSQTGFYEQYF. The DNA for the CDR3 is TGTGCCAGCAGCCAGACAGGGTTCTACGAGCAGTACTTC.

Sample share makes this clone medium-sized. The chain combines TRBV28 with TRBJ1-1; tentatively, D is TRBD1 (6 bases). The length of the CDR3 is 14 residues. Germline values: CDR1 MDHEN, CDR2 SYDVKM. Trimming shortened V by 5 bases and J by 8 bases, and 18 bases separated the two germline ends. Here the CDR3 reads CASSTDRSLTEAFF. The DNA for the CDR3 is TGTGCCAGCAGTACCGACAGGAGCCTTACCGAAGCTTTCTTT.